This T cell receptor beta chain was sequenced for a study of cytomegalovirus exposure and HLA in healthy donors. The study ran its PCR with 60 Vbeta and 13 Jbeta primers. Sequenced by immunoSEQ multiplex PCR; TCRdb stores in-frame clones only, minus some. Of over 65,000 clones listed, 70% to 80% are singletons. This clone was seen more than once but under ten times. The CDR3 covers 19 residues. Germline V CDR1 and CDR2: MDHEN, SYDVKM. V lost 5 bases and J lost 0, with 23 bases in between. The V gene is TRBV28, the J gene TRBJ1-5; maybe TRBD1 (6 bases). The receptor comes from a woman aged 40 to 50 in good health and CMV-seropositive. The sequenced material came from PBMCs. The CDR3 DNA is TGTGCCAGCAGTCACCTTGGGACACTTCTTGCGTATAGCAATCAGCCCCAGCATTTT. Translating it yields CASSHLGTLLAYSNQPQHF. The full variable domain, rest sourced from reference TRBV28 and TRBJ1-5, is DVKVTQSSRYLVKRTGEKVFLECVQDMDHENMFWYRQDPGLGLRLIYFSYDVKMKEKGDIPEGYSVSREKKERFSLILESASTNQTSMYLCASSHLGTLLAYSNQPQHFGDGTRLSIL.